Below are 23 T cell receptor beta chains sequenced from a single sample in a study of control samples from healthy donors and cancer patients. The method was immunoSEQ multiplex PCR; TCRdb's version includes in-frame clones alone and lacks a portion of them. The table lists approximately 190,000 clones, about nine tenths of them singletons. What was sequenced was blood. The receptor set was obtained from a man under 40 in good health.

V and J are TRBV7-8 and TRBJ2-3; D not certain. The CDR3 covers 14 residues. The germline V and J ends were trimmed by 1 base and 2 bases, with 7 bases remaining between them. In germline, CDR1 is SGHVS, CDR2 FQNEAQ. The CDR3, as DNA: TGTGCCAGCAGCTTAGGAACCTCCACAGATACGCAGTATTTT. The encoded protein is CASSLGTSTDTQYF.

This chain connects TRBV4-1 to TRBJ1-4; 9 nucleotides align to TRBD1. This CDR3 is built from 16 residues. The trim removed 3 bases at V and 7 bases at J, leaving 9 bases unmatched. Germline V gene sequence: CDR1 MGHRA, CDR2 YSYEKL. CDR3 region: CASSHPSTGGSEKLFF. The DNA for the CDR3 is TGCGCCAGCAGCCACCCCTCCACAGGGGGCAGTGAAAAACTGTTTTTT.

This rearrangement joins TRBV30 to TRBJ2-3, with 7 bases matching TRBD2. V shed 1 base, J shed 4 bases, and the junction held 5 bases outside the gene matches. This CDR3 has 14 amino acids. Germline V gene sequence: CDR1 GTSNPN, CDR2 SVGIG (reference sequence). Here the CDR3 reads CAWSALASADTQYF. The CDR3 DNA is TGTGCCTGGAGTGCACTAGCGTCTGCAGATACGCAGTATTTT.

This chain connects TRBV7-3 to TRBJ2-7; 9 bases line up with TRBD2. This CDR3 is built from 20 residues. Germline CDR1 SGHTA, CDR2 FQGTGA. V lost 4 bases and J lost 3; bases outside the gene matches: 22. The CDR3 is CASSSHQDGVASGEFYEQYF. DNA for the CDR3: TGTGCCAGCAGCTCCCACCAGGATGGGGTGGCTAGCGGGGAGTTCTACGAGCAGTACTTC.

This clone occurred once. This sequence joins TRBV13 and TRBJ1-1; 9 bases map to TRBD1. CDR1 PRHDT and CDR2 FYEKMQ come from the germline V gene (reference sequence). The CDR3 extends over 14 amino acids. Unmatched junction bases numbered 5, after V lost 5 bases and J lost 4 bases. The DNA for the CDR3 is TGTGCCAGCAGCAACCGGGACAGGGTCACTGAAGCTTTCTTT. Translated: CASSNRDRVTEAFF.

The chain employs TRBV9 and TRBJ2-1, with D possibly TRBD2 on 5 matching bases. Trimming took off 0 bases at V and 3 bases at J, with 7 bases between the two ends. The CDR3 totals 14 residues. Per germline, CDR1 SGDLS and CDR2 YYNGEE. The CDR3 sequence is CASSVDGVYNEQFF. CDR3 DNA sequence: TGTGCCAGCAGCGTAGACGGGGTCTACAATGAGCAGTTCTTC.

The CDR3 nucleotides read TGTGCCAGCAGGCTCGGGACAGGGGGTTACGAGCAGTACTTC. As protein: CASRLGTGGYEQYF. The rearrangement links TRBV5-4 to TRBJ2-7; 11 bases line up with TRBD1. V dropped 5 bases and J dropped 4; count of bases not matched to a gene: 5. CDR3 length: 14 amino acids. From germline, CDR1 is SGHNT and CDR2 YYREEE (reference sequence).

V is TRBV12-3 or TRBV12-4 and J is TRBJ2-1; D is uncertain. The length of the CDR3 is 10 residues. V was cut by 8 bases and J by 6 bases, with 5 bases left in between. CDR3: CASSTNEQFF. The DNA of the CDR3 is TGTGCCAGCTCTACCAATGAGCAGTTCTTC.

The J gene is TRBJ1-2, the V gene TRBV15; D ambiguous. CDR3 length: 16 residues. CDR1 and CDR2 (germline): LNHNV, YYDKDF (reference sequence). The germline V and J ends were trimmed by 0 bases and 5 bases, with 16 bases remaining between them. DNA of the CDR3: TGTGCCACCAGCAGAGACCGGGCCCGGTCGATATATGGCTACACCTTC. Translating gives CATSRDRARSIYGYTF.

The CDR3 coding sequence is TGTGCCAGCATGGGAGGCGCCTCCTACGAGCAGTACTTC. Translation: CASMGGASYEQYF. The rearrangement uses TRBV6-5 and TRBJ2-7, with a possible D match to TRBD2 (6 bases). From germline, CDR1 is MNHEY and CDR2 SVGAGI. V lost 7 bases and J 0 bases, leaving 10 bases between the germline ends. This CDR3 region has 13 residues.

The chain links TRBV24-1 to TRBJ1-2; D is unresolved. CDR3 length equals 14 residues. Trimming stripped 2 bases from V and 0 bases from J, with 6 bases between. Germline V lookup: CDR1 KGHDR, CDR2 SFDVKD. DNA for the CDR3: TGTGCCACCAGTGATTGGCCAGCTAACTATGGCTACACCTTC. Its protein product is CATSDWPANYGYTF.

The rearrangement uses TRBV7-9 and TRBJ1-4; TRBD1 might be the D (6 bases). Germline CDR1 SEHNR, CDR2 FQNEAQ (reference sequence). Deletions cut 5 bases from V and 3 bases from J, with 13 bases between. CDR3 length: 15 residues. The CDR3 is CASSHRQAANEKLFF. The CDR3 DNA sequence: TGTGCCAGCAGCCACCGACAGGCTGCTAATGAAAAACTGTTTTTT. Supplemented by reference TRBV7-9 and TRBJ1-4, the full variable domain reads DTGVSQNPRHKITKRGQNVTFRCDPISEHNRLYWYRQTLGQGPEFLTYFQNEAQLEKSRLLSDRFSAERPKGSFSTLEIQRTEQGDSAMYLCASSHRQAANEKLFFGSGTQLSVL.

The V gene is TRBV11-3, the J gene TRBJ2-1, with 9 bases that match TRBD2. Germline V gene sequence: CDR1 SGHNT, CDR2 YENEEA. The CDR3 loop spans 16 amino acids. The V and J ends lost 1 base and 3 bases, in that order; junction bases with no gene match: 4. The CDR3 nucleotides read TGTGCCAGCAGCTTAGGGGGGCGGGGGGGCTACAATGAGCAGTTCTTC. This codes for CASSLGGRGGYNEQFF.

The CDR3 sequence: CATSRGGDRGLLGTEAFF. The CDR3 region has the DNA TGTGCCACCAGCAGAGGCGGGGACAGGGGGCTTCTGGGGACTGAAGCTTTCTTT. This sequence joins TRBV15 and TRBJ1-1; 12 bases map to TRBD1. The J segment lost 5 bases and the V segment lost 1 base, leaving 11 bases of the junction unmatched. Germline V gives CDR1 LNHNV, CDR2 YYDKDF (reference sequence). The CDR3 contains 18 residues. Full variable domain (outside the CDR3, taken from reference TRBV15 and TRBJ1-1): DAMVIQNPRYQVTQFGKPVTLSCSQTLNHNVMYWYQQKSSQAPKLLFHYYDKDFNNEADTPDNFQSRRPNTSFCFLDIRSPGLGDTAMYLCATSRGGDRGLLGTEAFFGQGTRLTVV.

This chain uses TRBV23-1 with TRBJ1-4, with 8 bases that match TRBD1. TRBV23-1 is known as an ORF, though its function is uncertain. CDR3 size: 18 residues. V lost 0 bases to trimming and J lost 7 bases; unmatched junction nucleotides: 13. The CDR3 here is CASSQSWDRTNAVEKLFF. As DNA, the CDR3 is TGCGCCAGCAGTCAATCATGGGACAGGACCAACGCGGTTGAAAAACTGTTTTTT.

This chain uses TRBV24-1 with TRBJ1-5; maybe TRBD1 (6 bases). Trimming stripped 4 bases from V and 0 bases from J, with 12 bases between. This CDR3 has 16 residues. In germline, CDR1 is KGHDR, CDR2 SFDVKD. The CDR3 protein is CATSDTDSNSNQPQHF. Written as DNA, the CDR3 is TGTGCCACCAGTGACACGGACAGCAATAGCAATCAGCCCCAGCATTTT.

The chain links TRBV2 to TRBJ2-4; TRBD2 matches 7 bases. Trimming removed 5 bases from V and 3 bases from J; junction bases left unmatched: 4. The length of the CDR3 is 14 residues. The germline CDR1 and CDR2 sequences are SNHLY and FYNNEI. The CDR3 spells CASSSGANKNIQYF. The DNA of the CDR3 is TGTGCCAGCAGTAGCGGGGCGAACAAAAACATTCAGTACTTC.

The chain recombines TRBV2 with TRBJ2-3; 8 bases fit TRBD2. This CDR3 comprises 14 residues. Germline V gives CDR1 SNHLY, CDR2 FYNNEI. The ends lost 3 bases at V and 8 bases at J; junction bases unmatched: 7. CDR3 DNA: TGTGCCAGCAGTGATTCGGGGGGGCAAATTACGCAGTATTTT. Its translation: CASSDSGGQITQYF.

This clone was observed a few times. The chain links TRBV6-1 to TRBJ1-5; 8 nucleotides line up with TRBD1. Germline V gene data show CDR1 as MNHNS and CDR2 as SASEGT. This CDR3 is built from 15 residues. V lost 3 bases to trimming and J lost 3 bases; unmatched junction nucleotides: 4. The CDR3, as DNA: TGTGCCAGCAGTGACGACAGGGGCACCAATCAGCCCCAGCATTTT. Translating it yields CASSDDRGTNQPQHF.

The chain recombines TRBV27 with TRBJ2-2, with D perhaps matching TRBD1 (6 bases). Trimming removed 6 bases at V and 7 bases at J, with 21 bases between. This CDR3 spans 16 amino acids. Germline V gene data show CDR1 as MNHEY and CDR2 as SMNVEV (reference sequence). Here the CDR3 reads CASRSGVGGRGGELFF. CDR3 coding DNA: TGTGCCAGCAGATCTGGGGTTGGGGGCCGAGGCGGGGAGCTGTTTTTT.

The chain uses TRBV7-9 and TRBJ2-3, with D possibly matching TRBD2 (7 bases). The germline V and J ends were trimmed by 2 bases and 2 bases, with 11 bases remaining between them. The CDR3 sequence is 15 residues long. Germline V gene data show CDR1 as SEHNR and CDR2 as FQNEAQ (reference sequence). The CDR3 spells CASSLRGTTTDTQYF. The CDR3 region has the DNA TGTGCCAGCAGCTTAAGGGGGACTACCACAGATACGCAGTATTTT.

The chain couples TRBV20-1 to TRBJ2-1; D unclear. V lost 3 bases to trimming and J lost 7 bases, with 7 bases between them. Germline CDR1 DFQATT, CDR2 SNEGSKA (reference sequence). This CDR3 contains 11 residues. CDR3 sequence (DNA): TGCAGTGCTAGGGTGAAGAATGAGCAGTTCTTC. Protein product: CSARVKNEQFF.

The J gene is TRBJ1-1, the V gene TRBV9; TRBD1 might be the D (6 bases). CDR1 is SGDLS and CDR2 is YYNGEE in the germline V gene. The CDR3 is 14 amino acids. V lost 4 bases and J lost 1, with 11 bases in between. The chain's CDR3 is CASSPSTGNTEAFF. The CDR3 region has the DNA TGTGCCAGCAGCCCTTCGACAGGGAACACTGAAGCTTTCTTT.